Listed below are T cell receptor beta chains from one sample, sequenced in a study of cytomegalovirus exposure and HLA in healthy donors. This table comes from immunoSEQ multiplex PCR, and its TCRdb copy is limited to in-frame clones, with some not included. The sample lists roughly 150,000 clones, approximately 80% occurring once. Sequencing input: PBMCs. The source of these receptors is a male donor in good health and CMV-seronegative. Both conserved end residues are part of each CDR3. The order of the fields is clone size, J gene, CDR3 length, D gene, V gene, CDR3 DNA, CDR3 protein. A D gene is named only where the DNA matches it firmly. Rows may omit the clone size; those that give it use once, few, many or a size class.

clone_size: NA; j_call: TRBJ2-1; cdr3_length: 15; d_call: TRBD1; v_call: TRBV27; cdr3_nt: TGTGCCAGCAGGGCCGGGACAGGGGGGTCCAATGAGCAGTTCTTC; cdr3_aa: CASRAGTGGSNEQFF
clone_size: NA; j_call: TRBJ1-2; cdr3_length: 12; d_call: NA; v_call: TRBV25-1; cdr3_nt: TGTGCCAGCAGTCAGGAACCTTATGGCTACACCTTC; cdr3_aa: CASSQEPYGYTF
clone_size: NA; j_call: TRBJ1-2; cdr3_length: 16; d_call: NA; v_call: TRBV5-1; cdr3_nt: TGCGCCAGCAGCCGCGGACAGCGTGGGTCAAACTATGGCTACACCTTC; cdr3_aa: CASSRGQRGSNYGYTF
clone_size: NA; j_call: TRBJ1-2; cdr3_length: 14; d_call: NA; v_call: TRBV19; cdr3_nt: TGTGCCAGTAGTATAGGGACACCAAGTGCGGGCTACACCTTC; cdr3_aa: CASSIGTPSAGYTF
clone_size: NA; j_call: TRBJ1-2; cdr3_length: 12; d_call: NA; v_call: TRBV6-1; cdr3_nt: TGTGCCAGCAGTGAAGGCGGCCGGGGCTACACCTTC; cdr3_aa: CASSEGGRGYTF
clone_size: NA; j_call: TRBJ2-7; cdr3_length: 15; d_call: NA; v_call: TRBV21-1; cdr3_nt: TGTGCCAGCAGCACTGCGGGACAGGGCGCCTACGAGCAGTACTTC; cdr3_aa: CASSTAGQGAYEQYF
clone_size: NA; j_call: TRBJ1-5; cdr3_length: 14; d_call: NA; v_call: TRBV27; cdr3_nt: TGTGCCAGCAGTTTAGGGCAGGCGAATCAGCCCCAGCATTTT; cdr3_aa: CASSLGQANQPQHF
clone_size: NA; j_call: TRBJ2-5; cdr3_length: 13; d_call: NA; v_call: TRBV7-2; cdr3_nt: TGTGCCAGCAGCCAACTCAGGGGCGAGACCCAGTACTTC; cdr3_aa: CASSQLRGETQYF
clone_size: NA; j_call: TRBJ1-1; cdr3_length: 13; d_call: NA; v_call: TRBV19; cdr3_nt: TGTGCCAGTAGTATATCACAGAACACTGAAGCTTTCTTT; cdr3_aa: CASSISQNTEAFF
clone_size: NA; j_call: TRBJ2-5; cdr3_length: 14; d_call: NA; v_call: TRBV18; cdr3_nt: TGTGCCAGCTCACCGTTGTCGGACCAAGAGACCCAGTACTTC; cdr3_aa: CASSPLSDQETQYF
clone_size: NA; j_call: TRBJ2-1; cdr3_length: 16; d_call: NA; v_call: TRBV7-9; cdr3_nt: TGTGCCAGCAGCTCGCCGACTAGATGGGGGACCAATGAGCAGTTCTTC; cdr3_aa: CASSSPTRWGTNEQFF
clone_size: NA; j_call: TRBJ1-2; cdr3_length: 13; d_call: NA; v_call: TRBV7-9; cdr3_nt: TGTGCCAGCAGCTTAGGGGCAGGGAATGGCTACACCTTC; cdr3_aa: CASSLGAGNGYTF
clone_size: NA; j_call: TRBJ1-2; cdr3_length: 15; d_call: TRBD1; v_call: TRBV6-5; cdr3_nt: TGTGCCAGCAGTTACAGGGACAGGGGGGCGGATGGCTACACCTTC; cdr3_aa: CASSYRDRGADGYTF
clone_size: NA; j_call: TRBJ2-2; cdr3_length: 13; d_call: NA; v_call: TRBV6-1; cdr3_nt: TGTGCCAGCAGTGACAGGAACACCGGGGAGCTGTTTTTT; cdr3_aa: CASSDRNTGELFF
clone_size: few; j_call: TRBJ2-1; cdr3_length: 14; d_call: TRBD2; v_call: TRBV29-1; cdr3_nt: TGCAGCGTTGTAAAGCGGGAGGTTATCAGTGAGCAGTTCTTC; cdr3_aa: CSVVKREVISEQFF
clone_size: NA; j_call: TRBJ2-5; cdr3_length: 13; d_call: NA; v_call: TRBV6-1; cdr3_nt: TGTGCCAGCACCTTCCAGTTTCAAGAGACCCAGTACTTC; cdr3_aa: CASTFQFQETQYF
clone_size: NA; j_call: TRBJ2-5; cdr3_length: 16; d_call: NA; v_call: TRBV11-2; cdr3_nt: TGTGCCAGCAGCTTAGGCCTGCTCGGGAGCAAAGAGACCCAGTACTTC; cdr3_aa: CASSLGLLGSKETQYF
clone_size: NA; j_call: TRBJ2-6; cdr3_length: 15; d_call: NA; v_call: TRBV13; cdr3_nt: TGTGCCAGCAGCCCACAGACAAGGGGGGCCAACGTCCTGACTTTC; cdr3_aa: CASSPQTRGANVLTF
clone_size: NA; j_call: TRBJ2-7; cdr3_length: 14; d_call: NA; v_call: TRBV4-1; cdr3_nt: TGCGCCAGCAGCCGCTCCGGGACATCCTACGAGCAGTACTTC; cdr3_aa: CASSRSGTSYEQYF
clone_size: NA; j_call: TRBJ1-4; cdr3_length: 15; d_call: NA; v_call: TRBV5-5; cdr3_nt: TGTGCCAGCAGCTTGAGCGTCAGGGAAGAAGAAAAACTGTTTTTT; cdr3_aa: CASSLSVREEEKLFF
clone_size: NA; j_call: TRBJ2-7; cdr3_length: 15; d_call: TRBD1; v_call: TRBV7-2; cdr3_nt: TGTGCCAGCAGCCCGTGGGACAGGGGGGCCTACGAGCAGTACTTC; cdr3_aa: CASSPWDRGAYEQYF
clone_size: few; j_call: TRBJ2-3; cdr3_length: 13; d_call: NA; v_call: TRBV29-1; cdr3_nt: TGCAGCGCCGGAGGGGGGGCCCGAGATACGCAGTATTTT; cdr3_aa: CSAGGGARDTQYF
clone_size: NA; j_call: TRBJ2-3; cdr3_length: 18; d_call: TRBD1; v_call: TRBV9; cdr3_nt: TGTGCCAGCAGCGTAGGGTCCCTACAGGGGTCTAGCACAGATACGCAGTATTTT; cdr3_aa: CASSVGSLQGSSTDTQYF
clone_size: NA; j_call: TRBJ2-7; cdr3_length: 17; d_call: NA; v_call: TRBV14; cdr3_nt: TGTGCCAGCAGCCAAGATGGAGTTTGGACACTACCCTACGAGCAGTACTTC; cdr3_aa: CASSQDGVWTLPYEQYF
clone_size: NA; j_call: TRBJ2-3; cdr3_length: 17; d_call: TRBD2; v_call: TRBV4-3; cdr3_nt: TGCGCCAGCAGCCAAGGGAGGACTAGCGGGAGCACAGATACGCAGTATTTT; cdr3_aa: CASSQGRTSGSTDTQYF
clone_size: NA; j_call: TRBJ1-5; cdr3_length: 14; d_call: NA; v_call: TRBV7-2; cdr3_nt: TGTGCCAGCAGCTCTCAGGTTAGCAATCAGCCCCAGCATTTT; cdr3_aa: CASSSQVSNQPQHF
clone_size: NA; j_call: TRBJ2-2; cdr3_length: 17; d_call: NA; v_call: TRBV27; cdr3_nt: TGTGCCAGCAGTCCTTGGACGGCTCGGGGTAACACCGGGGAGCTGTTTTTT; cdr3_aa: CASSPWTARGNTGELFF
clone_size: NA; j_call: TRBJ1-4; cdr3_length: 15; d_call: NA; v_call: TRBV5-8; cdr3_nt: TGTGCCAGCAGCGCAAACCAGGCAACTAATGAAAAACTGTTTTTT; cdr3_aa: CASSANQATNEKLFF
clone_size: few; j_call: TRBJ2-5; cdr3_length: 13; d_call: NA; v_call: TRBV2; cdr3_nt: TGTGCCAGCAGAGGTCGGGTTATAGAGACCCAGTACTTC; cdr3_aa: CASRGRVIETQYF
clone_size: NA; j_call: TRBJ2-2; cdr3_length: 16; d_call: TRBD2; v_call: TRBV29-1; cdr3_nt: TGCAGCGTAAAGACCAGCGGGGGATCGAACACCGGGGAGCTGTTTTTT; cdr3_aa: CSVKTSGGSNTGELFF
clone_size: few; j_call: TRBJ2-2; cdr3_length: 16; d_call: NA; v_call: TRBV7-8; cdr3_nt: TGTGCCAGCAGCACCCAGGGGCCTCGGGCCCCCGGGGAGCTGTTTTTT; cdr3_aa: CASSTQGPRAPGELFF
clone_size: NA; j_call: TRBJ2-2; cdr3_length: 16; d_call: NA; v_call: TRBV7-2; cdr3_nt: TGTGCCAGCAGCTTCCCGACTATAGTAGGCACCGGGGAGCTGTTTTTT; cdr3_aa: CASSFPTIVGTGELFF
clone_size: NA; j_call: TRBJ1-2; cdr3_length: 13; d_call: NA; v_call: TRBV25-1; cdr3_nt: TGTGCCAGCAGTCTCCGAGACAGTCACGGCTACACCTTC; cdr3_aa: CASSLRDSHGYTF
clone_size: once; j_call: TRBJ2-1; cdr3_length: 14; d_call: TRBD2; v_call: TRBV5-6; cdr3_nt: TGTGCCAGCAGCGGCGGGAGGGCCGAGAATGAGCAGTTCTTC; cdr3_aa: CASSGGRAENEQFF
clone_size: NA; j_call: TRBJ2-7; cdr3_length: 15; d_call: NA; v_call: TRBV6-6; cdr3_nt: TGTGCCAGCAGTTACTCGGGCGGGTCAGCCTACGAGCAGTACTTC; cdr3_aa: CASSYSGGSAYEQYF